This T cell receptor beta chain originates from a study of blood T cell repertoires in COVID-19 (TCRdb year 2020). For the wider study: The collaborator samples originated in the United States, Italy and Spain and spanned the acute and convalescent phases of COVID-19. The repertoires were made available in a free public database intended to serve as a resource for research on the immune response to SARS-CoV-2. Samples came from the ongoing ImmuneRACE study (first 160 participants) plus 1,254 subjects from 6 global collaborators. The material from the prospective study consisted of cDNA or gDNA derived from T cells, B-cell-depleted T cells, or PBMCs. The dataset comprised deeply sampled blood TCRbeta repertoires from subjects exposed to, actively infected with, or recovered from COVID-19. Where available, HLA class I and class II types were obtained from metadata supplied by the sample provider rather than from assay-based typing. Sample metadata almost always included a de-identified subject ID, COVID-19 status, age in years and sex.

Within its sample, this clone is medium-sized (0.01 to 0.1%). No antigen is known for it. Qualities for individual bases were not recorded, and no much larger clone is one base off. TCRbeta CDR3 regions were amplified from genomic DNA using the immunoSEQ Assay, a bias-controlled multiplex PCR. As for the authors' bioinformatics: The number of nucleated cells in each sample was estimated from the amplification of reference gene primers within the assay. To quantify the absolute abundance of each unique TCRbeta CDR3 rearrangement, sequence reads were collapsed and filtered. For each sample, productive Simpson clonality was calculated as the square root of Simpson's diversity index over productive rearrangements. TCRdb retrieved this table from immuneACCESS and kept in-frame rearrangements only. Not all clones are present; in checked studies, unresolved V genes account for under half, and no reason is known for the remainder. That table furnishes V, J and clone size, whereas the DNA furnished D and trimming. This sample is represented by around 160,000 clones; more than 85% of them were singletons. The biggest ten clones account for 1.5% to 2.5% of the sample.

The CDR3 runs 13 amino acids, cysteine and phenylalanine included. Left in the record is the CDR3 DNA by itself, 39 bases read in frame from the first base. CDR1 and CDR2, looked up from the germline V gene, are SNHLY and FYNNEI. V drops 11 bases and J drops 1 base, leaving 11 bases in between. Here is what the overall study found, with its caveats: Clinical and demographic metadata were provided uncurated, with the amount varying by source and participant.

At one collaborating source in Seattle, patients were enrolled during active infection and were followed longitudinally through the course of disease. Collaborating institutions collected whole blood in K2EDTA tubes following their own protocols. For TCRbeta analysis, collaborator samples were shipped as frozen whole blood, as isolated PBMCs, or as DNA extracted from either sample type. The V gene is TRBV2 and the J gene is TRBJ2-2; the D gene is perhaps TRBD2, on 7 matching bases. The receptor was derived from a woman aged 60-75 years with COVID-19, enrolled during active disease. The source material was peripheral blood. The DNA sequence follows: TGTGCCGGGGGGGACATGAACACCGGGGAGCTGTTTTTT. The encoded protein is CAGGDMNTGELFF.